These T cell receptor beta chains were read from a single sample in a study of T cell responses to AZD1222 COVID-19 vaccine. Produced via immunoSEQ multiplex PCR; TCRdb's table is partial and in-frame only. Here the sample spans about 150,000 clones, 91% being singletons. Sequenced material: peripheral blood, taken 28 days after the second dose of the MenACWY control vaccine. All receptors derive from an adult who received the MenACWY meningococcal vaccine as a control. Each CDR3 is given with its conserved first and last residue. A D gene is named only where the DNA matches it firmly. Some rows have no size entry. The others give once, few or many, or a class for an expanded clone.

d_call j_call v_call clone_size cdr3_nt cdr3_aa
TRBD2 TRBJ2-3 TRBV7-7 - TGTGCTAGCAGCCCGGGACTAGCGGGATCGGATACGCAGTATTTT CASSPGLAGSDTQYF
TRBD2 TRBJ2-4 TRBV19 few TGTGCCAGTAGTCCCACTAGCGGGAGTTCAGCCAAAAACATTCAGTACTTC CASSPTSGSSAKNIQYF
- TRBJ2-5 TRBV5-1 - TGCGCCAGCAGCTTGGAGGGGGGGAAAGAGACCCAGTACTTC CASSLEGGKETQYF
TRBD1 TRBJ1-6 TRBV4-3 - TGCGCCAGCAGCCAAGATCCCGCAACAGGGGATAATTCACCCCTCCACTTT CASSQDPATGDNSPLHF
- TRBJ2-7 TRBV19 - TGTGCCAGTAGCCTACTTCAGACCGCTTACTCCTACGAGCAGTACTTC CASSLLQTAYSYEQYF
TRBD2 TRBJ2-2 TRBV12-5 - TGTGCTAGTGGTTTGGTTCGACTGGGACTAAACCACACCGGGGAGCTGTTTTTT CASGLVRLGLNHTGELFF
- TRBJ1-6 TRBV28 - TGTGCCAGCAGTTTACCTCCCGCCACAGGGCTGCTTAATTCACCCCTCCACTTT CASSLPPATGLLNSPLHF
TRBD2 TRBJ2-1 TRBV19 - TGTGCCAGTAGTAGCGGGGTTAGCGGGGGGGAAGCATCCTACAATGAGCAGTTCTTC CASSSGVSGGEASYNEQFF
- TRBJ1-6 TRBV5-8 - TGTGCCAGCAGCTTTAGTCTGAGTAATTCACCCCTCCACTTT CASSFSLSNSPLHF
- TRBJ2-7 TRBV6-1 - TGTGCCAGCAGTGAGCTCGTTTACGAGCAGTACTTC CASSELVYEQYF
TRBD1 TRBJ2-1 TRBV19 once TGTGCCAGTAGTTCCTCGGACAGGGTATACTACAATGAGCAGTTCTTC CASSSSDRVYYNEQFF
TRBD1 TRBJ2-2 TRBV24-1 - TGTGCCACCAGTGAATCGGACAGGGTCAGGGAGCTGTTTTTT CATSESDRVRELFF
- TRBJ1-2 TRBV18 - TGTGCCAGCTCACCACCAAACAGTGCTTCCTATGGCTACACCTTC CASSPPNSASYGYTF
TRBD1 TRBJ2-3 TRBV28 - TGTGCCAGCAAGGAAGACAGGGAAGCAGATACGCAGTATTTT CASKEDREADTQYF
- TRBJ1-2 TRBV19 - TGTGCCAGTAGTATGTCTGGGACCCCGGGACACACCTTC CASSMSGTPGHTF
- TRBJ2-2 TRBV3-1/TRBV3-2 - TGTGCCAGCAGGTCACAATGGTCGCTGTTTTTT CASRSQWSLFF
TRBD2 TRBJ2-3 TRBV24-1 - TGTGCCACCAGTGATTTGTCGGGGGGGGGAACAGATACGCAGTATTTT CATSDLSGGGTDTQYF
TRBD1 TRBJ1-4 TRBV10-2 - TGCGCCAGCACACAAGGACAGGGGGCGGGGGCGGAAAAACTGTTTTTT CASTQGQGAGAEKLFF
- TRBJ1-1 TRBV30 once TGTGCCTGGTCAAGGGGCTTGAACACTGAAGCTTTCTTT CAWSRGLNTEAFF
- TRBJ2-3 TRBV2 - TGTGCCAGCAGGTACTTGGGGGCAAGCACAGATACGCAGTATTTT CASRYLGASTDTQYF
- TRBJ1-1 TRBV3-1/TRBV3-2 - TGTGCCAGCAGCCAAGGTTCCAGTCCAAATGAAGCTTTCTTT CASSQGSSPNEAFF
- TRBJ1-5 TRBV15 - TGTGCCACCAGCAGAGATGGGGGGGCGCCGGGACAGCCCCAGCATTTT CATSRDGGAPGQPQHF
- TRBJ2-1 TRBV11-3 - TGTGCCAGCAGCTCTACTCCAGCGGTGGGCTACAATGAGCAGTTCTTC CASSSTPAVGYNEQFF
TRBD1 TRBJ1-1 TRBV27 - TGTGCCAGCAGGATATCGGGACAGGGCGGTCCTGAAGCTTTCTTT CASRISGQGGPEAFF
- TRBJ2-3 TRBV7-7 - TGTGCTAGCAGCCCAGGTCTGGTGTCCACAGATACGCAGTATTTT CASSPGLVSTDTQYF
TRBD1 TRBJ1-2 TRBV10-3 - TGTGCCATCAAGGGGACAGGGCGAAACTATGGCTACACCTTC CAIKGTGRNYGYTF
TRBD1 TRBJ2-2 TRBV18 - TGTGCCAGCTCACCAGAGGGGGCATCCGGGGAGCTGTTTTTT CASSPEGASGELFF
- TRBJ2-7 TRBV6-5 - TGTGCCAGCAGGGGGGTCTACGAGCAGTACTTC CASRGVYEQYF
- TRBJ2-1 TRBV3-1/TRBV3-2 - TGTGCCAGCAGCCAAGAGGGAACGACGGATGAGCAGTTCTTC CASSQEGTTDEQFF
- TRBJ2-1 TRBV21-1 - TGTGCCAGCAGCAAAGATGAGGGACAGGTGGGACCACTGGCGTTCTTC CASSKDEGQVGPLAFF
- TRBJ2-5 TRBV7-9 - TGTGCCAGCAGCTTATTTAGCGGACAAGAGACCCAGTACTTC CASSLFSGQETQYF
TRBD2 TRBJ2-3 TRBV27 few TGTGCCAGCAGTTTATATGCTAGCGGGAGATCTACAGATACGCAGTATTTT CASSLYASGRSTDTQYF
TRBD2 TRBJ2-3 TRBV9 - TGTGCCAGCAGCTCCGGGACTAGCTACGCAGATACGCAGTATTTT CASSSGTSYADTQYF
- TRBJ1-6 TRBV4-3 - TGCGCCAGCAGCCAAGATAGTACCAGTACCGATTCACCCCTCCACTTT CASSQDSTSTDSPLHF
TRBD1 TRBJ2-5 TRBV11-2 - TGTGCCAGCAGCTTAGGCCCGGGACAGGGGAAGGAGACCCAGTACTTC CASSLGPGQGKETQYF
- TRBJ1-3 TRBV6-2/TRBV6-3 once TGTGCCAGCAGTTACTACACCGGGCAACGGGATGGAAACACCATATATTTT CASSYYTGQRDGNTIYF
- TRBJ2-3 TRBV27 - TGTGCCAGCAGTTTCTCGGATCCTAGCACAGATACGCAGTATTTT CASSFSDPSTDTQYF
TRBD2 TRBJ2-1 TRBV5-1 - TGCGCCAGCACAGCGGGGGCTTCCTACAATGAGCAGTTCTTC CASTAGASYNEQFF
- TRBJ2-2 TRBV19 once TGTGCCAGTCCGAGTCGGGCCGGGGAGCTGTTTTTT CASPSRAGELFF
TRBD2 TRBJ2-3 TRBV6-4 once TGTGCCAGCAGTGCAGAAAGCGGGGGGGCCTGGGATACGCAGTATTTT CASSAESGGAWDTQYF
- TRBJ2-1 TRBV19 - TGTGCCAGTACCTCGGGACTCGCCCTGGGCTACAATGAGCAGTTCTTC CASTSGLALGYNEQFF
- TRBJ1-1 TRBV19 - TGTGCCAGTAGTATGAAGGTGAACACTGAAGCTTTCTTT CASSMKVNTEAFF
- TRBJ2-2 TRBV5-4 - TGTGCCAGCAGCTTGGCGGCGGGGAACACCGGGGAGCTGTTTTTT CASSLAAGNTGELFF
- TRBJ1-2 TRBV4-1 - TGCGCCAGCAGCCAAGACCGGGGAATTGGTGGCTACACCTTC CASSQDRGIGGYTF
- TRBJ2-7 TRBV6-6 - TGTGCCAGCGGACGGGGGAACTACGAGCAGTACTTC CASGRGNYEQYF
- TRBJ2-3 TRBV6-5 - TGTGCCAGCAGTTACTCGATGCGGGATACGCAGTATTTT CASSYSMRDTQYF
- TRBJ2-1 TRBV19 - TGTGCCAGTAGTATAGATTTTTCTTTCCGTGAGCAGTTCTTC CASSIDFSFREQFF
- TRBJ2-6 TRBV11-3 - TGTGCCAGCAGCTTCGGTCTGGGGGATGGGGCCAACGTCCTGACTTTC CASSFGLGDGANVLTF